A single sample gave rise to the 12 T cell receptor beta chains below, sequenced in a study of T cell therapy after organ transplantation. These receptors have no known antigen. Some clones are missing from TCRdb's copy, which holds only in-frame ones; the method was immunoSEQ multiplex PCR. Among around 50,000 clones listed, 94% were seen once. Sequenced material: CD8+ T cells from blood, taken before autologous CMV-specific T cell therapy. The receptors come from a human patient who had received a solid organ transplant and had CMV disease.

V usage is TRBV4-1 and J usage is TRBJ1-2; D is undetermined. The V end was cut by 0 bases, the J end by 1 base, with 9 bases between. CDR1 and CDR2 from the germline V gene are MGHRA and YSYEKL. There are 15 residues in the CDR3. This chain's CDR3 is CASSQDPHSNYGYTF. CDR3 nucleotide sequence: TGCGCCAGCAGCCAAGATCCGCACAGTAACTATGGCTACACCTTC.

The chain uses TRBV6-4 and TRBJ2-2, with a weak D call TRBD2 (6 bases). Germline CDR1 and CDR2: MRHNA and SNTAGT. The CDR3 loop spans 15 amino acids. Between the trimmed V and J ends, which lost 2 bases and 1 base, there was a span of 8 bases. The CDR3 spells CASSDGSGNTGELFF. CDR3 DNA: TGTGCCAGCAGTGACGGTAGCGGGAACACCGGGGAGCTGTTTTTT.

V gene TRBV27 combines with J gene TRBJ1-1; no definite D call. There are 13 residues in the CDR3. Germline assignment: CDR1 MNHEY and CDR2 SMNVEV (reference sequence). Trimming left V 5 bases short and J 2 bases short, with 9 bases between. The CDR3 reads CASSPYRNTEAFF. CDR3 DNA: TGTGCCAGCAGTCCTTATCGCAACACTGAAGCTTTCTTT.

The rearrangement links TRBV5-4 to TRBJ2-7; TRBD1 matches 8 bases. The ends lost 4 bases at V and 1 base at J; junction bases unmatched: 4. The CDR3 covers 14 residues. The germline V gene encodes CDR1 SGHNT and CDR2 YYREEE (reference sequence). CDR3 protein: CASSHGTGSYEQYF. CDR3 sequence (DNA): TGTGCCAGCAGCCACGGGACAGGATCCTACGAGCAGTACTTC.

This chain links TRBV4-3 with TRBJ2-1; no firm D call. This CDR3 has 15 residues. Germline CDR1 LGHNA, CDR2 YSLEER. Trimming removed 1 base from V and 2 bases from J, with 9 bases in between. CDR3 nucleotide sequence: TGCGCCAGCAGCCAAGTTCAGGCCGCCTACAATGAGCAGTTCTTC. It translates to CASSQVQAAYNEQFF.

The chain uses TRBV5-5 and TRBJ1-5, with TRBD1 as a possible D gene (5 bases). Germline V lookup: CDR1 SGHKS, CDR2 YYEKEE (reference sequence). This CDR3 has 16 residues. V shed 1 base and J shed 1 base, with 12 bases lying between them. CDR3 sequence reads: CASSLLAGGSNQPQHF. Here the CDR3 DNA reads TGTGCCAGCAGCTTGCTTGCGGGGGGGAGCAATCAGCCCCAGCATTTT.

V is TRBV11-2 and J is TRBJ2-2; the D call may be TRBD1 or TRBD2 (5 bases each). The CDR3 loop spans 14 amino acids. The V end lost 4 bases, the J end lost 3 bases, and 9 bases lay between the germline ends. The germline gives CDR1 SGHAT, CDR2 FQNNGV. The CDR3 protein is CASSSGPYTGELFF. CDR3 nucleotide sequence: TGTGCCAGCAGCTCGGGGCCCTACACCGGGGAGCTGTTTTTT.

CDR3 DNA: TGTGCCAACCGGGACGCCCGGAGCTCCTACAATGAGCAGTTCTTC. This codes for CANRDARSSYNEQFF. This rearrangement joins TRBV2 to TRBJ2-1; the D call may be TRBD1 or TRBD2 (5 bases each). The CDR3 has 15 residues. V was cut by 10 bases and J by 0 bases, with 16 bases left in between. CDR1 is SNHLY, CDR2 FYNNEI, per germline.

V is TRBV5-1 and J is TRBJ1-2, with D unresolved. Looked up from germline, CDR1 is SGHRS and CDR2 is YFSETQ. Deletions cut 0 bases from V and 0 bases from J, with 12 bases between. The CDR3 extends over 16 amino acids. The CDR3 coding sequence is TGCGCCAGCAGCTTGGTCAGCCGTTCAGCTAACTATGGCTACACCTTC. Protein sequence: CASSLVSRSANYGYTF.

This chain links TRBV5-1 with TRBJ2-7; possibly TRBD1 or TRBD2 for D (5 bases each). The CDR3 spans 15 residues. Between the trimmed V and J ends, which lost 0 bases and 3 bases, there was a span of 13 bases. Germline assignment: CDR1 SGHRS and CDR2 YFSETQ. CDR3 sequence: CASSLGDPKRYEQYF. In DNA, the CDR3 is TGCGCCAGCAGCTTGGGGGACCCCAAACGCTACGAGCAGTACTTC.

The V gene is TRBV27, the J gene TRBJ1-2; D is ambiguous. V was cut by 0 bases and J by 6 bases, with 14 bases left in between. The CDR3 covers 15 residues. In germline, CDR1 is MNHEY, CDR2 SMNVEV (reference sequence). The CDR3 DNA sequence: TGTGCCAGCAGTTTATCGGGGAGGCGGAACCATGGCTACACCTTC. Its protein is CASSLSGRRNHGYTF.

The gene calls are TRBV6-1 and TRBJ1-1; 7 bases match TRBD1. V was clipped by 2 bases and J by 3 bases; unmatched bases: 6. Germline V CDR1 and CDR2: MNHNS, SASEGT. The CDR3 spans 15 residues. CDR3 sequence: CASSEPQGFDTEAFF. The CDR3 coding sequence is TGTGCCAGCAGTGAACCACAGGGGTTCGACACTGAAGCTTTCTTT.